These T cell receptor beta chains were read from a single sample in a study of T cell repertoires in aging, cancer and after chemotherapy. TCRdb redid the calling of the multiplex PCR reads with MiXCR, one entry per CDR3 protein. The sample holds over 8,000 distinct CDR3 sequences, about 40% seen once. Sequencing input: blood. These receptors all stem from a human donor in good health. CDR3s include the opening cysteine and the closing phenylalanine or tryptophan. D genes are given only for firm matches. Size values are once, few and many counts, or a class for expanded clones, and some rows have none.

clone size | D gene | J gene | V gene | CDR3 DNA | CDR3 protein
few | NA | TRBJ1-5 | TRBV6-5 | TGTGCCACCAAAGTTTGGCAGAATAGCAATCAGCCCCAGCATTTT | CATKVWQNSNQPQHF
NA | TRBD1 | TRBJ1-2 | TRBV18 | TGTGCCAGCTCACCGGGACAGGGGAACTATGGCTACACCTTC | CASSPGQGNYGYTF
NA | NA | TRBJ2-7 | TRBV5-6 | TGTGCCAGCAGCTTGGGGGCAGGGAATTACGAGCAGTACTTC | CASSLGAGNYEQYF
NA | NA | TRBJ1-1 | TRBV14 | TGTGCCAGCAGCCAGAGATACAGGTGGCAGGCTTTCTTT | CASSQRYRWQAFF
few | NA | TRBJ2-1 | TRBV24-1 | TGTGCCACCATGGGGACACGGGGTCTCAATGAGCAGTTCTTC | CATMGTRGLNEQFF
NA | NA | TRBJ2-4 | TRBV4-1 | TGTGCCAGCAGCCAAGAAGCCACCCACTTAGCCAAAAACATTCAGTACTTC | CASSQEATHLAKNIQYF
few | NA | TRBJ1-5 | TRBV30 | TGTGCCTGGACCCGACAGCTCAATCAGCCCCAGCATTTT | CAWTRQLNQPQHF
NA | TRBD1 | TRBJ1-2 | TRBV28 | TGTGCCAGCAGAAGGACAGGGGGTATCTATGGCTACACCTTC | CASRRTGGIYGYTF
NA | NA | TRBJ2-1 | TRBV20-1 | TGCAGTGCTAGAGAGGCCAGGGTGTACAATGAGCAGTTCTTC | CSAREARVYNEQFF
NA | NA | TRBJ1-1 | TRBV6-5 | TGTGCCAGCAGTTACCGGGGACGGTCGAACACTGAAGCTTTCTTT | CASSYRGRSNTEAFF
NA | NA | TRBJ1-6 | TRBV4-1 | TGCGCCAGCAGCCCCCGCGGAGATAATTCACCCCTCCACTTT | CASSPRGDNSPLHF
NA | TRBD1 | TRBJ1-2 | TRBV12-3/TRBV12-4 | TGTGCCAGCAGTGTATGGTACAGGGGGCTGGAGGCCTTC | CASSVWYRGLEAF
few | NA | TRBJ1-2 | TRBV19 | TGTGCCAGTAGTTCTCTTGGGACGTATGGCTACACCTTC | CASSSLGTYGYTF
few | NA | TRBJ1-5 | TRBV28 | TGTGCCAGCAGTCAAGACAGCTACAATCAGCCCCAGCATTTT | CASSQDSYNQPQHF
medium-sized | TRBD2 | TRBJ2-7 | TRBV29-1 | TGCAGCGGGCGTCTGGGGGGGGCCTACGAGCAGTACTTC | CSGRLGGAYEQYF
few | TRBD1 | TRBJ2-5 | TRBV7-6 | TGTGCCAGCAGTCTTCAGGGACAGCTCCAAGAGACCCAGTACTTC | CASSLQGQLQETQYF
NA | TRBD1 | TRBJ1-4 | TRBV5-1 | TGCGCCAGCAGCGCGAATACAGGGGCCGGGGAAAAACTGTTTTTT | CASSANTGAGEKLFF
NA | NA | TRBJ2-7 | TRBV6-5 | TGTGCCAGCAGTCCGTTCGCAGGGACAAACGAGCAGTACTTC | CASSPFAGTNEQYF
once | NA | TRBJ1-4 | TRBV6-1 | TGTGCCAGCAATAGGCAGGCGGGGTCAACTAATGAAAAACTGTTTTTT | CASNRQAGSTNEKLFF
NA | NA | TRBJ1-5 | TRBV30 | TGTGCCTGTAGGATGACAGGAGCGTCCAATCAGCCCCAGCATTTT | CACRMTGASNQPQHF
NA | NA | TRBJ1-2 | TRBV18 | TGTGCCAGCTCACCGGACCGTAACTATGGCTACACCTTC | CASSPDRNYGYTF
NA | TRBD1 | TRBJ1-1 | TRBV27 | TGTGCCAGCAGTTTTCAACAGGGGGCCACTGAAGCTTTCTTT | CASSFQQGATEAFF
few | NA | TRBJ1-4 | TRBV5-1 | TGCGCCAGCAGCTTGCAGGCAGGGGTAGATGAAAAACTGTTTTTT | CASSLQAGVDEKLFF
NA | TRBD1 | TRBJ2-5 | TRBV11-1 | TGTGCCAGCAGCCCCGACAGGGGAGAGACCCAGTACTTC | CASSPDRGETQYF
NA | NA | TRBJ1-6 | TRBV5-6 | TGTGCCAGCAGCTTCCAGACCCTTATGAATTCACCCCTCCACTTT | CASSFQTLMNSPLHF
NA | TRBD2 | TRBJ2-5 | TRBV7-2 | TGTGCCAGCAGCCCAAGTGCGACTAGCGGGGGGGAGACCCAGTACTTC | CASSPSATSGGETQYF
NA | NA | TRBJ2-1 | TRBV20-1 | TGCAGTGCCAAGGAATCCTACAATGAGCAGTTCTTC | CSAKESYNEQFF
NA | NA | TRBJ2-5 | TRBV7-2 | TGTGCCAGCAGCTTTAATGGCCAAGAGACCCAGTACTTC | CASSFNGQETQYF
NA | TRBD1 | TRBJ2-1 | TRBV20-1 | TGCAGTGCTACACAACAGGGGGGTACCTACAATGAGCAGTTCTTC | CSATQQGGTYNEQFF
NA | NA | TRBJ2-2 | TRBV19 | TGTGCCAGTAGTAGGGCCAGAAACACCGGGGAGCTGTTTTTT | CASSRARNTGELFF
few | NA | TRBJ1-2 | TRBV5-6 | TGTGCCAGCAGCTTGGCCGTAATTCGGGCAGGGCACTATGGCTACACCTTC | CASSLAVIRAGHYGYTF
NA | NA | TRBJ1-2 | TRBV11-2 | TGTGCCGGAAGAAAAGGGTATAACTATGGCTACACCTTC | CAGRKGYNYGYTF
NA | NA | TRBJ1-2 | TRBV6-5 | TGTGCCAGCAGTGAATTGTACTACTATGGCTACACCTTC | CASSELYYYGYTF
few | NA | TRBJ1-5 | TRBV7-9 | TGTGCCAGCAGCTTAGGAGGGCAGCCCCAGCATTTT | CASSLGGQPQHF
NA | NA | TRBJ2-3 | TRBV5-6 | TGTGCCAGCAGTGCGAGGCGTGTCGCGGTCGGCACAGATACGCAGTATTTT | CASSARRVAVGTDTQYF
few | NA | TRBJ1-6 | TRBV5-6 | TGTGCCAGCAGCCTCGGGACGCCTAAGGAGTCCTATAATTCACCCCTCCACTTT | CASSLGTPKESYNSPLHF
NA | TRBD1 | TRBJ1-2 | TRBV7-9 | TGTGCCAGCACTTTACCGGGACAGTACACATCTGGCTACACCTTC | CASTLPGQYTSGYTF
NA | NA | TRBJ2-6 | TRBV28 | TGTGCCAGCAGTACCCGCGGCCTGCGACCCTCTGGGGCCAACGTCCTGACTTTC | CASSTRGLRPSGANVLTF
few | NA | TRBJ2-7 | TRBV5-6 | TGTGCCAGCAAGTTCAGGGGCACCTCCTACGAGCAGTACTTC | CASKFRGTSYEQYF
NA | TRBD2 | TRBJ2-5 | TRBV6-1 | TGTGCCAGCAGTAGCGGGGGGGGCTCCGAGGAGACCCAGTACTTC | CASSSGGGSEETQYF